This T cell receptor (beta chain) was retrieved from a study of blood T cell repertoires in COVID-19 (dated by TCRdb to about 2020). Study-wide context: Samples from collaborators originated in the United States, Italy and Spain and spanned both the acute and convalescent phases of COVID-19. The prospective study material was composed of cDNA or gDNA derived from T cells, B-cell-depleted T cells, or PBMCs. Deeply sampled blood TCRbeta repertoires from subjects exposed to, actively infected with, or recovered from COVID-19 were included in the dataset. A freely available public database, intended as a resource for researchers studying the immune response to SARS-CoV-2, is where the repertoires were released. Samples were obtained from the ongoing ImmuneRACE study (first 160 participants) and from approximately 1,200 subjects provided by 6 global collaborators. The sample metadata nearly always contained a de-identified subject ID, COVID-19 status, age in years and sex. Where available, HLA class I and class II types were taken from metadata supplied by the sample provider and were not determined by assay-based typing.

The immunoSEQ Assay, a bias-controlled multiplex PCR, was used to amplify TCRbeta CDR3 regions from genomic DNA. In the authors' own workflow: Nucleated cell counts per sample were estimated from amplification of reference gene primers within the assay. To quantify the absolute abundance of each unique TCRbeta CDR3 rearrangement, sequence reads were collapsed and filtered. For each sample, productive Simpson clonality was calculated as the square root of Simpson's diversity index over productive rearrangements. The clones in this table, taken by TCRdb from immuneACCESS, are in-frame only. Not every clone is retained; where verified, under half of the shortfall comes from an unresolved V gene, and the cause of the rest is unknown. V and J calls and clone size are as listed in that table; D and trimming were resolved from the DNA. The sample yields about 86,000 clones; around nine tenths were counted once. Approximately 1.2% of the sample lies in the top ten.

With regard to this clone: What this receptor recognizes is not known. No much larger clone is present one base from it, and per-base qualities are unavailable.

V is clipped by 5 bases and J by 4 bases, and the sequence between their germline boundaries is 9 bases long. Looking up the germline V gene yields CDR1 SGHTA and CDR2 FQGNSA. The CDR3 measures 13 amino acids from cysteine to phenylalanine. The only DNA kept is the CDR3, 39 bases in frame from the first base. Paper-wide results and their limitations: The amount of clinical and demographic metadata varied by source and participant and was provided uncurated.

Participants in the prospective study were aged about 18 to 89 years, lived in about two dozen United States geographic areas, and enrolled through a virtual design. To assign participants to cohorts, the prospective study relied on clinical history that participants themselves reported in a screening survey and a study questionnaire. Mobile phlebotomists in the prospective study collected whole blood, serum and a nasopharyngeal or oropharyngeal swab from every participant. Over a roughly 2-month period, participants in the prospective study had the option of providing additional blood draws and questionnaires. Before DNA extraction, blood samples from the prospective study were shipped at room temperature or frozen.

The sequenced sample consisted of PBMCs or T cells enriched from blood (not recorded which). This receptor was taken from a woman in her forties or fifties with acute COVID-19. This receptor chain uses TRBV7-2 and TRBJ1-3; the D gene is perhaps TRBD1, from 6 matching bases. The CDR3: CASSLQGGNTIYF. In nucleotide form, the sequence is TGTGCCAGCAGCCTTCAGGGGGGAAACACCATATATTTT.